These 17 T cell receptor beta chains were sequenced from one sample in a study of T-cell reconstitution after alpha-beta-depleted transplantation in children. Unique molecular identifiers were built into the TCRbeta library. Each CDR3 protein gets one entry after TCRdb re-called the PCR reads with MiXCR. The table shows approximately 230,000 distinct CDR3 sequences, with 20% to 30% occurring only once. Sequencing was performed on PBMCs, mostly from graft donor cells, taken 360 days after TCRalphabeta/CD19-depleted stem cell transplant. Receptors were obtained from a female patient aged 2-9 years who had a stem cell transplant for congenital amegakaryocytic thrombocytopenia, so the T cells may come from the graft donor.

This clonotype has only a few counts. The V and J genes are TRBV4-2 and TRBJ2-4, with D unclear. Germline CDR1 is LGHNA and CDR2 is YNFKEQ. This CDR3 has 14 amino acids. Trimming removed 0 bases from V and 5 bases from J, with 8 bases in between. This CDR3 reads CASSQDPRENIQYF. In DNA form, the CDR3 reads TGTGCCAGCAGCCAAGATCCTCGGGAAAACATTCAGTACTTC.

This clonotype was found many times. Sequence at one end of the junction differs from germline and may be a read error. The CDR3 DNA sequence: TGTGCCAGCAGCTTAGGCCAGGGGTCCTACGAGCAGTACTTC. Translation gives CASSLGQGSYEQYF. The genes are TRBV12-3 or TRBV12-4 and TRBJ2-7; possible D gene TRBD1, 6 bases. CDR3 length equals 14 residues.

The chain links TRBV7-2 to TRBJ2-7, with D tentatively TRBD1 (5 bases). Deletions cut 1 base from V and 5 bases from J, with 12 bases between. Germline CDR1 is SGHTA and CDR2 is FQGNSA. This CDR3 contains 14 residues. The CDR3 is CASSLVRVPHEQYF. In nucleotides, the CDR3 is TGTGCCAGCAGCTTAGTCAGGGTGCCCCACGAGCAGTACTTC.

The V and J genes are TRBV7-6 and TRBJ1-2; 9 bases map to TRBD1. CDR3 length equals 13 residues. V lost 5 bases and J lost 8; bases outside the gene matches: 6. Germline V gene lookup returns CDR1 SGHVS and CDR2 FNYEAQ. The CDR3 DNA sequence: TGTGCCAGCAGCCGGGGACAGGGACTGGGCTACACCTTC. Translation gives CASSRGQGLGYTF.

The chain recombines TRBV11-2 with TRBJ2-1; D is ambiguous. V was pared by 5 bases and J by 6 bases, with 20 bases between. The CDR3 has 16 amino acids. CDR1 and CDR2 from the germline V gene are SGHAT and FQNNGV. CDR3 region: CASSGFPRAATNEQFF. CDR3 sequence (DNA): TGTGCCAGCAGCGGCTTCCCTCGGGCTGCAACCAATGAGCAGTTCTTC.

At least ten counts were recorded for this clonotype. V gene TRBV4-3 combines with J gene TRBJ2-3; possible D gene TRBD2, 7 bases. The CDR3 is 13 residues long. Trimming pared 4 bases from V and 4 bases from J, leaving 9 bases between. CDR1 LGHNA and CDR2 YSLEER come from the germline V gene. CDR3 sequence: CASSRGGADTQYF. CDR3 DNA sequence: TGCGCCAGCAGCCGGGGGGGCGCAGATACGCAGTATTTT.

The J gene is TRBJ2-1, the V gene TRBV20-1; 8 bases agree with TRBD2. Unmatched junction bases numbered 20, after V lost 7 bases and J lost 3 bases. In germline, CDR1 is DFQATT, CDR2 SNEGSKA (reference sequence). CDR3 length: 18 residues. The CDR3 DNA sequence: TGCAGTGTAGTGTCACTAGCGGAGCTCCCTTTACGCTACAATGAGCAGTTCTTC. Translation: CSVVSLAELPLRYNEQFF.

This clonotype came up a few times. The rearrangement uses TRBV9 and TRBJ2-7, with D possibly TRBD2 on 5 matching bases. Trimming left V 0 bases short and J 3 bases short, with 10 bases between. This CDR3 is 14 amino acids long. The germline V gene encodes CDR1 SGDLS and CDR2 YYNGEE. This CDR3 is CASSVGGYNYEQYF. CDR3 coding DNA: TGTGCCAGCAGCGTAGGAGGGTACAACTACGAGCAGTACTTC.

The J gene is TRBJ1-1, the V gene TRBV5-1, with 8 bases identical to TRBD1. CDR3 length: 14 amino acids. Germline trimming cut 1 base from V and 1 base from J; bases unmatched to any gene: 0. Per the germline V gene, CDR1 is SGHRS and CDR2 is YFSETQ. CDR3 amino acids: CASSLQGANTEAFF. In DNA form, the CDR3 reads TGCGCCAGCAGCTTGCAGGGGGCGAACACTGAAGCTTTCTTT.

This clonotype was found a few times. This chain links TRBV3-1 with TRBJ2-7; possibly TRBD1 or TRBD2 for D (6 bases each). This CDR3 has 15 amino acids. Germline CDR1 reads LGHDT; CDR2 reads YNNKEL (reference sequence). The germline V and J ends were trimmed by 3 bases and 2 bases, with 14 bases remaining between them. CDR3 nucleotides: TGTGCCAGCAGCCATGTCGGGGGCTCGACCTACGAGCAGTACTTC. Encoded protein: CASSHVGGSTYEQYF.

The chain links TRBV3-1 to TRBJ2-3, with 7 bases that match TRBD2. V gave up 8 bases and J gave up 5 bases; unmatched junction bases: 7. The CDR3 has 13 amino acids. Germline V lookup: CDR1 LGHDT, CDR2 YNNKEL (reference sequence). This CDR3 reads CASHGRSGDTQYF. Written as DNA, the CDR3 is TGTGCCAGCCACGGGAGGTCGGGAGATACGCAGTATTTT.

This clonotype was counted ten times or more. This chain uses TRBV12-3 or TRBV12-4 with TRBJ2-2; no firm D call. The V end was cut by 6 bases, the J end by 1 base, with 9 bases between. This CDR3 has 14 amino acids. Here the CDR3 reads CASRYSLNTGELFF. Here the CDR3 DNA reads TGTGCCAGCAGATACTCACTGAACACCGGGGAGCTGTTTTTT.

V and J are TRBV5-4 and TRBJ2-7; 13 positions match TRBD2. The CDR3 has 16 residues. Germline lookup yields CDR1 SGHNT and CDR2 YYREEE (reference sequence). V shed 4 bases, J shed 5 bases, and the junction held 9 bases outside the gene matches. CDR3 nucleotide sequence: TGTGCCAGCAGCCCGCGGACTAGCGGGGGCCGCGACGAGCAGTACTTC. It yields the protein CASSPRTSGGRDEQYF.

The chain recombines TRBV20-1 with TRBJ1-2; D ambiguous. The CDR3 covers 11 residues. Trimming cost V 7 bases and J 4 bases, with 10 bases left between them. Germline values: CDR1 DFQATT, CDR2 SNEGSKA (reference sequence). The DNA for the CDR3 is TGCAGTGGCAGAGGTTCCTATGGCTACACCTTC. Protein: CSGRGSYGYTF.

The CDR3 is CATSGPVSNQPQHF. CDR3 nucleotides: TGTGCCACCAGCGGACCAGTTAGCAATCAGCCCCAGCATTTT. V gene TRBV15 combines with J gene TRBJ1-5; D not certain. The V gene lost 5 bases and the J gene lost 0 bases, with 8 bases spanning the gap. Germline loops: CDR1 LNHNV, CDR2 YYDKDF (reference sequence). This CDR3 has 14 residues.

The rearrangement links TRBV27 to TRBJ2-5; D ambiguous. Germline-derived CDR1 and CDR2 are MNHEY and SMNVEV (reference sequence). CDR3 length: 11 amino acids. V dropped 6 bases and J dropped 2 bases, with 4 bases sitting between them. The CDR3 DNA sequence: TGTGCCAGCAGCAAACAAGAGACCCAGTACTTC. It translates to CASSKQETQYF.

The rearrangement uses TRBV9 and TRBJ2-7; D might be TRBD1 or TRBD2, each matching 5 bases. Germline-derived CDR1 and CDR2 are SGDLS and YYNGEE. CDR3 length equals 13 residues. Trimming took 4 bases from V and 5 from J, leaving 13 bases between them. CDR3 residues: CASSPLGGDEQYF. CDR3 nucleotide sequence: TGTGCCAGCAGCCCGCTTGGGGGAGACGAGCAGTACTTC.